The TCR beta chain described here comes from a study of spatial heterogeneity in lung cancer. Overall study: Untreated early-stage non-small cell lung cancer patients, some 70 in total, were the donors. Sequenced follow-up PBMC samples came a median of roughly 2 years after resection, where available. The study, taken as a whole, reports: Blood carried ubiquitous expanded tumor TCRs more at resection than follow-up.

In the library, each TCR cDNA molecule bore its own unique molecular identifier. One entry per CDR3 protein, called by TCRdb with MiXCR from the 5' RACE reads. Among roughly 120,000 distinct CDR3 sequences listed, 12% were seen once. The junction had 16 bases not matched to a gene; V was cut back by 5 bases and J by 7 bases. CDR3 length: 17 residues. From germline, CDR1 is SGHVS and CDR2 FQNEAQ. Regarding time point: blood at routine non-recurrence follow-up after resection. Whole RNA, which was extracted from tumor, nontumor lung tissue or frozen PBMC, was sequenced without any cell sorting. The sample holds a few counts of this clonotype. The antigen is undetermined.

This clonotype was obtained from a male donor with early-stage non-small cell lung cancer. V and J are TRBV7-8 and TRBJ1-2, with 10 bases fitting TRBD1. Material: PBMCs, obtained at follow-up. Written as DNA, the CDR3 is TGTGCCAGCAGCATAAAGTGGGGCAGGACAGGGGGTACTGGCTACACCTTC. This sequence encodes CASSIKWGRTGGTGYTF.